This T cell receptor (beta chain) was obtained from a study of blood T cell repertoires in COVID-19. V gave up 5 bases and J gave up 13 bases, with 14 bases separating them. The CDR3 contains 12 residues. Germline-derived CDR1 and CDR2 are SGHTA and FQGNSA. The authors' processing: Nucleated cell number was recorded as an estimate derived from reference gene primer amplification. Assay used: immunoSEQ multiplex PCR; TCRdb lists only in-frame clones, some missing. V and J calls and clone size are given by that table; D and trimming were obtained from the DNA. The data hold 130,000 or so clones, with about 89% observed a single time.

This chain connects TRBV7-2 to TRBJ1-4, with D tentatively TRBD1 (5 bases). This receptor was identified in a man aged 50 to 59 with active COVID-19. Sequenced material: peripheral blood. The CDR3 DNA follows: TGTGCCAGCAGCGCGTACAGGCGGCCACTGTTTTTT. Residues: CASSAYRRPLFF.